These T cell receptor beta chains were read from a single sample in a study of shared clonotypes between healthy human individuals. Produced via immunoSEQ multiplex PCR; TCRdb's table is partial and in-frame only. Of about 2.3 million clones in the sample, over 85% were seen once. Sequencing used naive CD4+ T cells from PBMCs. These receptors all come from a man aged 18 to 30 in good health. Some clones in this sample may be carry-over from other donors' samples. CDR3s include the opening cysteine and the closing phenylalanine or tryptophan. The D gene is left open where the match is weak. Some rows mark clone size as missing; the rest say once, few, many or name a class of expanded clone.

clone_size	v_call	j_call	d_call	cdr3_aa	cdr3_nt
once	TRBV18	TRBJ2-1	-	CASSPRRNEQFF	TGTGCCAGCTCACCCCGTAGAAATGAGCAGTTCTTC
-	TRBV5-1	TRBJ2-1	TRBD2	CASRTLSGRAVREQFF	TGCGCCAGCAGGACCCTTAGCGGGCGTGCAGTTAGGGAGCAGTTCTTC
-	TRBV4-1	TRBJ2-1	-	CASSPRATSEQFF	TGCGCCAGCAGCCCAAGAGCGACGAGTGAGCAGTTCTTC
-	TRBV7-8	TRBJ1-4	TRBD1	CASRRTGTVNEKLFF	TGTGCCAGCAGGCGGACAGGGACCGTTAATGAAAAACTGTTTTTT
-	TRBV5-1	TRBJ2-7	-	CASSLGHNYEQYF	TGCGCCAGCAGCTTGGGGCACAACTACGAGCAGTACTTC
-	TRBV10-3	TRBJ1-2	-	CAIMGNYGYTF	TGTGCCATCATGGGGAACTATGGCTACACCTTC
-	TRBV9	TRBJ2-3	TRBD2	CASIQAGGGHKDTDTQYF	TGTGCCAGCATACAAGCGGGAGGGGGGCACAAAGACACAGATACGCAGTATTTT
-	TRBV5-4	TRBJ2-5	TRBD1	CASSPGQEGTQYF	TGTGCCAGCAGCCCGGGACAGGAAGGGACCCAGTACTTC
-	TRBV2	TRBJ2-1	TRBD2	CASRQMGLAGFDEQFF	TGTGCCAGCAGACAAATGGGACTAGCGGGATTCGATGAGCAGTTCTTC
-	TRBV25-1	TRBJ2-7	-	CASSEGPRAGEQYF	TGTGCCAGCAGTGAAGGACCTAGGGCGGGCGAGCAGTACTTC
few	TRBV27	TRBJ1-2	-	CASSLRAVYGYTF	TGTGCCAGCAGTTTAAGGGCAGTCTATGGCTACACCTTC
-	TRBV11-3	TRBJ2-2	TRBD1	CASSRQGTGELFF	TGTGCCAGCAGCAGACAGGGCACCGGGGAGCTGTTTTTT
-	TRBV5-8	TRBJ2-3	-	CASSLGERSTDTQYF	TGTGCCAGCAGCTTGGGGGAGCGGAGCACAGATACGCAGTATTTT
-	TRBV18	TRBJ2-7	-	CASSPPSAGPYEQYF	TGTGCCAGCTCACCACCGTCAGCAGGACCCTACGAGCAGTACTTC
-	TRBV2	TRBJ2-3	-	CARDTQYF	TGTGCCAGAGATACGCAGTATTTT
-	TRBV20-1	TRBJ2-7	-	CSRGTPYEQYF	TGCAGCAGAGGGACTCCCTACGAGCAGTACTTC
-	TRBV28	TRBJ1-2	TRBD1	CASSFPGTGNRAGYTF	TGTGCCAGCAGTTTTCCCGGGACAGGGAATAGGGCTGGCTACACCTTC
-	TRBV5-4	TRBJ2-7	-	CASSSLPKYEQYF	TGTGCCAGCAGCTCTCTCCCAAAATACGAGCAGTACTTC
-	TRBV7-2	TRBJ2-3	TRBD2	CASSLARGGAGDTQYF	TGTGCCAGCAGCTTAGCACGCGGGGGGGCCGGAGATACGCAGTATTTT
-	TRBV28	TRBJ1-5	TRBD1	CASSPPGQGSQPQHF	TGTGCCAGCAGTCCACCGGGACAGGGTTCTCAGCCCCAGCATTTT
-	TRBV18	TRBJ1-2	TRBD1	CASSQETGAHYGYTF	TGTGCCAGCTCACAAGAGACAGGGGCCCACTATGGCTACACCTTC
-	TRBV20-1	TRBJ2-5	-	CSPGQETQYF	TGCAGCCCCGGCCAAGAGACCCAGTACTTC
-	TRBV4-3	TRBJ2-7	TRBD2	CASSQVSSGIYEQYF	TGCGCCAGCAGCCAAGTGTCTAGCGGAATCTACGAGCAGTACTTC
-	TRBV2	TRBJ1-2	TRBD1	CASTPGQAYGYTF	TGTGCCAGCACCCCGGGACAGGCCTATGGCTACACCTTC
few	TRBV14	TRBJ1-1	-	CASSQQDLPLNTEAFF	TGTGCCAGCAGCCAGCAGGACCTCCCTTTGAACACTGAAGCTTTCTTT
-	TRBV30	TRBJ2-7	-	CAWGGGGTEYEQYF	TGTGCCTGGGGCGGAGGAGGGACAGAGTACGAGCAGTACTTC
-	TRBV7-9	TRBJ2-7	TRBD1	CASSSRPGQDSYEQYF	TGTGCCAGCAGCTCCCGCCCGGGACAGGACTCCTACGAGCAGTACTTC
once	TRBV7-8	TRBJ2-7	-	CASSLDLDEQYF	TGTGCCAGCAGCTTAGATCTGGACGAGCAGTACTTC
-	TRBV7-9	TRBJ1-1	-	CASSFIGRDTEAFF	TGTGCCAGCAGCTTTATCGGCAGGGACACTGAAGCTTTCTTT
-	TRBV2	TRBJ2-7	TRBD1	CASRPQGTYDEQYF	TGTGCCAGCAGACCACAGGGGACGTACGACGAGCAGTACTTC
-	TRBV9	TRBJ2-7	TRBD2	CASSVGSGRAGDTYEQYF	TGTGCCAGCAGCGTAGGAAGCGGGAGGGCCGGAGATACCTACGAGCAGTACTTC
-	TRBV18	TRBJ2-3	TRBD1	CASRTGVLAYTQYF	TGTGCCAGCCGGACAGGTGTTCTAGCTTATACGCAGTATTTT
-	TRBV5-1	TRBJ1-1	-	CASSLDGSPGNTEAFF	TGCGCCAGCAGCTTGGATGGCAGCCCAGGGAACACTGAAGCTTTCTTT